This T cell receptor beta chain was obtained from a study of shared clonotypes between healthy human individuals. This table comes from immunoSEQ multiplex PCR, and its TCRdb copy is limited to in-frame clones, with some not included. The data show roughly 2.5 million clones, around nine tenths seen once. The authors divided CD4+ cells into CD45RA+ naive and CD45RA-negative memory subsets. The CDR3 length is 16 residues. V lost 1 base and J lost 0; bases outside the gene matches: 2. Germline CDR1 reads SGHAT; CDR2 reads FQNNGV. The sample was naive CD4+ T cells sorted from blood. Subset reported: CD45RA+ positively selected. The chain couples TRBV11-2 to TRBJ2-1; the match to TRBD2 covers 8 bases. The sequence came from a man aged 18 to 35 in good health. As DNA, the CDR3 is TGTGCCAGCAGCTTAGCGGGAGGGACCTCCTACAATGAGCAGTTCTTC. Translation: CASSLAGGTSYNEQFF.